A selection of T cell receptor beta chains follows, all from one sample in a study of blood T cell repertoires in COVID-19. The table came from immunoSEQ multiplex PCR; TCRdb's copy has only in-frame clones and leaves some out. The top ten clones hold 37% of a sample with about 130,000 clones, about four fifths of them seen once. The sequenced material came from peripheral blood. The receptor source for this set is a man between 40 and 49 years old with active or convalescent COVID-19. CDR3s include the opening cysteine and the closing phenylalanine or tryptophan. D genes are given only for firm matches. The size of a clone is reported for some rows only, either as once, few or many, or as a class for expanded clones.

v_gene	j_gene	abundance	d_gene	CDR3nt	CDR3aa
TRBV15	TRBJ1-1	few	NA	TGTGCCACCAGCAAGGGGAGGACTGAAGCTTTCTTT	CATSKGRTEAFF
TRBV10-3	TRBJ1-2	NA	TRBD1	TGTGCCATCAGGGAACAGGGGGACTATGGCTACACCTTC	CAIREQGDYGYTF
TRBV14	TRBJ1-2	NA	TRBD1	TGTGCCAGCAGCAGGACAGGGTATGGCTACACCTTC	CASSRTGYGYTF
TRBV19	TRBJ2-2	NA	TRBD1	TGTGCCAGTAGTATAGGAGGGGACAGGGTGGCCGGGGAGCTGTTTTTT	CASSIGGDRVAGELFF
TRBV21-1	TRBJ2-5	NA	NA	TGTGCCAGCAGCCAGCTAGCGGGAGCGCAAGAGACCCAGTACTTC	CASSQLAGAQETQYF
TRBV19	TRBJ2-7	NA	NA	TGTGCCAGTAGTCGTCGGACTAACTACGAGCAGTACTTC	CASSRRTNYEQYF
TRBV30	TRBJ1-1	NA	NA	TGTGCCTGGAGTGGACAATTGAACACTGAAGCTTTCTTT	CAWSGQLNTEAFF
TRBV27	TRBJ1-2	NA	TRBD1	TGTGCCAGCAGATTGGGGACAGCTGCATTCTATGGCTACACCTTC	CASRLGTAAFYGYTF
TRBV11-2	TRBJ2-4	NA	NA	TGTGCCAGCAGCCCGGTTTGGGGGGTGAGGAACATTCAGTACTTC	CASSPVWGVRNIQYF
TRBV14	TRBJ2-1	NA	TRBD2	TGTGCCAGCAGCCAAGTGGGGGGACTAGCGGATAATGAGCAGTTCTTC	CASSQVGGLADNEQFF
TRBV10-1	TRBJ1-6	NA	NA	TGCGCCAGCAGTGAAGCGGTGAACTCACCCCTCCACTTT	CASSEAVNSPLHF
TRBV30	TRBJ1-5	few	TRBD1	TGTGCCTGGAGTACCGGGACAGGGGGAGGTCAGCCCCAGCATTTT	CAWSTGTGGGQPQHF
TRBV27	TRBJ1-1	NA	TRBD1	TGTGCCAGCAGTCGGACAGGGGGCACTGAAGCTTTCTTT	CASSRTGGTEAFF
TRBV5-6	TRBJ2-5	NA	TRBD2	TGTGCCAGCAGCTCCCCAGGTATTTGGACTAGTGAGGAGACCCAGTACTTC	CASSSPGIWTSEETQYF
TRBV28	TRBJ2-2	few	NA	TGTGCCAGCAGTCCCCGAATCGGTGTTCGGGAGCTGTTTTTT	CASSPRIGVRELFF
TRBV12-5	TRBJ1-1	once	TRBD1	TGTGCTAGTGGTTTCTCGACCGGGACAGGGAACACTGAAGCTTTCTTT	CASGFSTGTGNTEAFF
TRBV28	TRBJ1-3	NA	NA	TGTGCCAGCAGAGCTCGGGAGCTCGGGCCGAGCACCATATATTTT	CASRARELGPSTIYF
TRBV3-1/TRBV3-2	TRBJ2-1	NA	NA	TGTGCCAGCAGCCCTTCTAATTACTACAATGAGCAGTTCTTC	CASSPSNYYNEQFF
TRBV5-1	TRBJ1-1	NA	NA	TGCGCCAGCAGCTTGGACAGGATGAACACTGAAGCTTTCTTT	CASSLDRMNTEAFF
TRBV30	TRBJ1-6	NA	NA	TGTGCCTGGGGACGGAATGCCCAGGATTCACCCCTCCACTTT	CAWGRNAQDSPLHF
TRBV5-1	TRBJ1-1	NA	NA	TGCGCCAGCAGCCTGTCAGGGGCTGAAGCTTTCTTT	CASSLSGAEAFF
TRBV9	TRBJ1-1	NA	NA	TGTGCCAGCAGCCCCCGCCAGACCGGGACTGAAGCTTTCTTT	CASSPRQTGTEAFF
TRBV4-2	TRBJ1-1	many	TRBD1	TGTGCCAGCAGCCAAGAAAACGGGGACAGACCCACTGAAGCTTTCTTT	CASSQENGDRPTEAFF
TRBV11-3	TRBJ1-1	NA	TRBD1	TGTGCCAGCAGCCGCTCCGACAGGGGCGCTGAAGCTTTCTTT	CASSRSDRGAEAFF
TRBV11-2	TRBJ1-1	NA	NA	TGTGCCAGCAGCTCTTTTGTTAACGGGAACACTGAAGCTTTCTTT	CASSSFVNGNTEAFF
TRBV24-1	TRBJ1-3	NA	TRBD1	TGTGCCACCAGTGATACCGGGACAGCAGGGACCATATATTTT	CATSDTGTAGTIYF
TRBV6-5	TRBJ1-3	few	NA	TGTGCCAGCAGCCCCCTCCCGGAGAGCCGAAACACCATATATTTT	CASSPLPESRNTIYF
TRBV20-1	TRBJ2-5	NA	NA	TGCACAGCAGGGCTAGCGGAGACCCAGTACTTC	CTAGLAETQYF
TRBV28	TRBJ1-1	NA	NA	TGTGCCAGCGTCGCAGGGTTGGGCACTGAAGCTTTCTTT	CASVAGLGTEAFF
TRBV28	TRBJ2-7	NA	NA	TGTGCCAGCAGTCCTGGTTGGACGGCCGGGGGCGAGCAGTACTTC	CASSPGWTAGGEQYF
TRBV27	TRBJ1-5	NA	NA	TGTGCCAGCGGCAGGAATCAGCCCCAGCATTTT	CASGRNQPQHF
TRBV9	TRBJ1-2	NA	TRBD1	TGTGCCAGCAGGGGCGGACAGGGGTATGGCTACACCTTC	CASRGGQGYGYTF
TRBV29-1	TRBJ2-3	NA	TRBD2	TGCAGCGTACCCCCAGCGGGAGGGGCTGCAGATACGCAGTATTTT	CSVPPAGGAADTQYF
TRBV11-2	TRBJ1-2	once	TRBD1	TGTGCCAGCAGTTCCGACAGGGCCTATGGCTACACCTTC	CASSSDRAYGYTF